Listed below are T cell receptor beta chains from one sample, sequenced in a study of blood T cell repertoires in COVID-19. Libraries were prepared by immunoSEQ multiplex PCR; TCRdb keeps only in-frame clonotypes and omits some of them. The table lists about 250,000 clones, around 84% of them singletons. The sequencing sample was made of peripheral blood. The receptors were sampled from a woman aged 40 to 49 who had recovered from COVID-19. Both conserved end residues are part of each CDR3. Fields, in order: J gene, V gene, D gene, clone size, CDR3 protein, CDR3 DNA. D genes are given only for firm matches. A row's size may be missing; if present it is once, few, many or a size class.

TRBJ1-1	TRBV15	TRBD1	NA	CATSRPLPGQGTNTEAFF	TGTGCCACCAGCAGACCGCTCCCGGGACAGGGGACTAACACTGAAGCTTTCTTT
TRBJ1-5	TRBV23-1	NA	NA	CASSQILQMRDCNQPQHF	TGCGCCAGCAGTCAAATACTGCAAATGCGTGACTGCAATCAGCCCCAGCATTTT
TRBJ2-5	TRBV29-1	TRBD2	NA	CSVGRGGQETQYF	TGCAGCGTTGGACGGGGGGGCCAAGAGACCCAGTACTTC
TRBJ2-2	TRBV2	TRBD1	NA	CASSLTSGTGTGELFF	TGTGCCAGCAGTCTAACAAGTGGGACAGGGACCGGGGAGCTGTTTTTT
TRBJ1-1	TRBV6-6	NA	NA	CASSVQGNTEAFF	TGTGCCAGCAGTGTACAGGGGAACACTGAAGCTTTCTTT
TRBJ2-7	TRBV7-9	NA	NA	CASSLTGSTHEQYF	TGTGCCAGCAGCTTAACAGGGTCCACCCACGAGCAGTACTTC
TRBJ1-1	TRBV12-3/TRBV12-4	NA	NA	CASSPSTTTEAFF	TGTGCCAGCAGTCCTAGTACAACCACTGAAGCTTTCTTT
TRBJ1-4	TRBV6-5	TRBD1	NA	CASSYSMTGKNEKLFF	TGTGCCAGCAGTTACTCGATGACAGGGAAAAATGAAAAACTGTTTTTT
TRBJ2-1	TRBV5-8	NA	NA	CASNSVWYNEQFF	TGTGCCAGCAATTCAGTTTGGTACAATGAGCAGTTCTTC
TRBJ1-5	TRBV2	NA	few	CASSALYSNQPQHF	TGTGCCAGCAGCGCGCTATATAGCAATCAGCCCCAGCATTTT
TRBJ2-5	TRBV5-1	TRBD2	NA	CASSLVAGGDETQYF	TGCGCCAGCAGCTTGGTGGCGGGGGGAGATGAGACCCAGTACTTC
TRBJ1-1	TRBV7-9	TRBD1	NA	CASSARTGDEAFF	TGTGCCAGCAGCGCCCGAACAGGGGATGAAGCTTTCTTT
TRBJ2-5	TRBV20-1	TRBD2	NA	CSASSGVSQETQYF	TGCAGTGCTAGTAGCGGGGTTTCTCAAGAGACCCAGTACTTC
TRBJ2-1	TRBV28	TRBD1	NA	CASSQGQTYNEQFF	TGTGCCAGCAGTCAGGGACAGACCTACAATGAGCAGTTCTTC
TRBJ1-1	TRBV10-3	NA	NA	CAIGSGGARGTEAFF	TGTGCCATCGGGAGTGGAGGGGCGCGGGGGACTGAAGCTTTCTTT
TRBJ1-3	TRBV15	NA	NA	CATSRDGSSGNTIYF	TGTGCCACCAGCAGAGATGGTAGCTCTGGAAACACCATATATTTT
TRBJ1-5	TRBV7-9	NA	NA	CASSSATGQPQHF	TGTGCCAGCAGCTCGGCGACGGGACAGCCCCAGCATTTT
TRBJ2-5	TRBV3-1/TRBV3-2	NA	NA	CASSLFLGETQYF	TGTGCCAGCAGCCTTTTCCTAGGAGAGACCCAGTACTTC
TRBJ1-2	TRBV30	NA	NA	CAWSGVVGSNYGYTF	TGTGCCTGGAGTGGAGTTGTGGGTAGCAACTATGGCTACACCTTC
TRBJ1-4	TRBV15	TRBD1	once	CATSSRLGQGNEKLFF	TGTGCCACCAGCTCGCGACTGGGACAGGGTAATGAAAAACTGTTTTTT
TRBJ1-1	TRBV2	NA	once	CASSDRVVYDEAFF	TGTGCCAGCAGTGACAGGGTCGTGTACGATGAAGCTTTCTTT
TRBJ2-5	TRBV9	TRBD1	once	CASSVGQGVRETQYF	TGTGCCAGCAGCGTAGGACAGGGGGTCAGAGAGACCCAGTACTTC
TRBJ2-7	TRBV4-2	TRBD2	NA	CASSQGTSSYEQYF	TGTGCCAGCAGCCAAGGGACTAGCTCCTACGAGCAGTACTTC
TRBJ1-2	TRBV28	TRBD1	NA	CASSPRTGASLNYGYTF	TGTGCCAGCAGTCCAAGGACAGGGGCCAGCCTTAACTATGGCTACACCTTC
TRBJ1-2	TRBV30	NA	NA	CAWKVSGTSYGYTF	TGTGCCTGGAAAGTATCCGGGACTTCCTATGGCTACACCTTC
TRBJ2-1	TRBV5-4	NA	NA	CASSLGGGSYNEQFF	TGTGCCAGCAGCTTAGGTGGCGGCTCCTACAATGAGCAGTTCTTC
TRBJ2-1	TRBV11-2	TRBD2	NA	CASSAPGLAGGSYNEQFF	TGTGCCAGCAGCGCCCCGGGACTAGCGGGGGGTTCCTACAATGAGCAGTTCTTC
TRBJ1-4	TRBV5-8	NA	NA	CASIGRESEKLFF	TGTGCCAGCATCGGCAGGGAAAGTGAAAAACTGTTTTTT
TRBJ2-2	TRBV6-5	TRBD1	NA	CASSRQGAFVGELFF	TGTGCCAGCTCAAGACAGGGGGCATTTGTCGGGGAGCTGTTTTTT
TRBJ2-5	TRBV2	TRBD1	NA	CASTFRDRGREETQYF	TGTGCCAGCACTTTCCGGGACAGGGGGCGCGAAGAGACCCAGTACTTC
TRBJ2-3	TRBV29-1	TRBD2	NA	CSVSSGANTDTQYF	TGCAGCGTTTCTAGCGGGGCTAACACAGATACGCAGTATTTT
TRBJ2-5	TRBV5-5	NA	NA	CASSFQQGETQYF	TGTGCCAGCAGCTTTCAACAGGGAGAGACCCAGTACTTC
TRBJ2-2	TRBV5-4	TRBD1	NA	CASSLAPGQGPTGELFF	TGTGCCAGCAGCTTGGCCCCGGGACAGGGACCCACCGGGGAGCTGTTTTTT
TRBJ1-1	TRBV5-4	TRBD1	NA	CASSPRTGRPEAFF	TGTGCCAGCAGCCCCCGGACAGGGCGGCCTGAAGCTTTCTTT
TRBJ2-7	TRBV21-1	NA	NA	CASSKSLGTGPYEQYF	TGTGCCAGCAGCAAAAGTTTAGGGACAGGTCCCTACGAGCAGTACTTC
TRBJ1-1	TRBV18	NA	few	CASSRMDSSQMNTEAFF	TGTGCCAGCTCACGGATGGACAGTTCCCAAATGAACACTGAAGCTTTCTTT
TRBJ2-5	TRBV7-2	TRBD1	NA	CASSRATLNRDREETQYF	TGTGCCAGCAGCCGCGCGACCCTAAACCGGGACAGGGAAGAGACCCAGTACTTC
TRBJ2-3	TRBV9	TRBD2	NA	CASARGDELTDTQYF	TGTGCCAGTGCGCGGGGGGATGAGTTAACAGATACGCAGTATTTT
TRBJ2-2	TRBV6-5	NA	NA	CASSFPLGELFF	TGTGCCAGCAGTTTCCCCTTAGGGGAGCTGTTTTTT
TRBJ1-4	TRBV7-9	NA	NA	CASSLRGEREKLFF	TGTGCCAGCAGCTTAAGGGGCGAACGTGAAAAACTGTTTTTT
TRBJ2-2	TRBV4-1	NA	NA	CASSQARQVSNTGELFF	TGCGCCAGCAGCCAAGCCCGACAGGTTTCGAACACCGGGGAGCTGTTTTTT
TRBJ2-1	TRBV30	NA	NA	CAWSVSDNEQFF	TGTGCCTGGAGTGTAAGCGACAATGAGCAGTTCTTC